The entry below describes one T cell receptor (beta chain). The record originates from a study of blood T cell repertoires in COVID-19. Study-wide context: Acute and convalescent COVID-19 samples came from the United States, Italy and Spain.

Sequencing was performed with immunoSEQ multiplex PCR; in TCRdb, only in-frame clones are kept and a portion is missing. Of 250,000 to 300,000 clones detected, approximately 81% appear once; the ten largest clones hold over 2.5%. The J segment lost 4 bases and the V segment lost 4 bases, leaving 3 bases of the junction unmatched. The CDR3 has 14 residues. CDR1 and CDR2 (germline): SGHTA, FQGTGA. This clonotype originated in an older woman with active or convalescent COVID-19. Sequenced material: peripheral blood. The chain uses TRBV7-3 and TRBJ2-3, with 9 nucleotides matching TRBD2. The CDR3 DNA reads TGTGCCAGCAGCTCCGGACTAGCGTCAGATACGCAGTATTTT. It encodes CASSSGLASDTQYF.